This TCR beta chain emerged from a study of CD8 T cells in ankylosing spondylitis. The study's findings and limits: A TCR beta motif made of fewer than ten highly homologous variants seemed typical of ankylosing spondylitis blood. Disease-associated clones were CD8+ and fairly uncommon in peripheral blood. Matched synovial fluid from ankylosing spondylitis patients was reported to be enriched for disease-linked clones. In the blood and synovial fluid of reactive arthritis, some motif variants had been previously reported.

The TCR beta libraries were generated through quantitative 5'-RACE incorporating molecular barcodes. One entry per CDR3 protein results from TCRdb running MiXCR on the 5' RACE reads. Here the sample spans roughly 670,000 distinct CDR3 sequences, 15% to 20% being singletons. Trimming took 4 bases from V and 1 from J; bases not matched to a gene: 6. Germline CDR1 SGHRS, CDR2 YFSETQ. The CDR3 consists of 17 residues. This clonotype was detected only once. The antigen remains unidentified. The chain is built from TRBV5-1 and TRBJ2-3, with 13 positions matching TRBD2. The sample comprised blood, either unsorted or a sorted T cell fraction (not recorded which). This TCR derives from a male donor with ankylosing spondylitis. CDR3 nucleotides: TGCGCCAGCAGCCCCTACGGGACTAGCGGGGGCACAGATACGCAGTATTTT. It yields the protein CASSPYGTSGGTDTQYF.